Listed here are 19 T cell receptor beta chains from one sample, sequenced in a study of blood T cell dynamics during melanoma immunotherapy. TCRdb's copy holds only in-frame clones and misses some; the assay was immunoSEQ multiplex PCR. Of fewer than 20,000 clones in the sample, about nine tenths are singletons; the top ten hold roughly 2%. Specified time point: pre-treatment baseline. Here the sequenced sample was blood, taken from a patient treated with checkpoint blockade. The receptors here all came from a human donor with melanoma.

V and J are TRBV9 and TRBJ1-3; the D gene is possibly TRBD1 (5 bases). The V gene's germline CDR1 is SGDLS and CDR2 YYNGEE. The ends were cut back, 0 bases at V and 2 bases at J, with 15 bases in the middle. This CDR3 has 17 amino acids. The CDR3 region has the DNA TGTGCCAGCAGCGTAGATGGGGCGAGAGGGACTGGAAACACCATATATTTT. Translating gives CASSVDGARGTGNTIYF. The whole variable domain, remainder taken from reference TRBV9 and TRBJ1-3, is DSGVTQTPKHLITATGQRVTLRCSPRSGDLSVYWYQQSLDQGLQFLIQYYNGEERAKGNILERFSAQQFPDLHSELNLSSLELGDSALYFCASSVDGARGTGNTIYFGEGSWLTVV.

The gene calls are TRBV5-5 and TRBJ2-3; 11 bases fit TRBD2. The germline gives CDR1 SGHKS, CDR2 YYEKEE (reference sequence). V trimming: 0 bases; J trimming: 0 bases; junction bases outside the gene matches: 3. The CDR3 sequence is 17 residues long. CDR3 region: CASSLGGTSGSTDTQYF. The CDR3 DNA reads TGTGCCAGCAGCTTGGGGGGGACTAGCGGAAGCACAGATACGCAGTATTTT.

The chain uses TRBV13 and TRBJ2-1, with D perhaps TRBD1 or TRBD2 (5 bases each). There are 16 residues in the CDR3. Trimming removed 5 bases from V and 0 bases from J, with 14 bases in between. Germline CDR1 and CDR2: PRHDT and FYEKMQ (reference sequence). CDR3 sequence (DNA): TGTGCCAGCAGCCCCTCCGGGACCGTCTCCTACAATGAGCAGTTCTTC. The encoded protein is CASSPSGTVSYNEQFF.

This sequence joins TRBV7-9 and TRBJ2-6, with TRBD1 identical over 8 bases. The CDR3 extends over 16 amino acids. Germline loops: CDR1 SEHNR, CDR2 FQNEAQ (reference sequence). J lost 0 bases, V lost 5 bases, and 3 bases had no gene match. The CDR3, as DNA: TGTGCCAGCAGCCTGGGACAGGTCTCTGGGGCCAACGTCCTGACTTTC. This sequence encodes CASSLGQVSGANVLTF. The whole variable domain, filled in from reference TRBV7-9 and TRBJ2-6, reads DTGVSQNPRHKITKRGQNVTFRCDPISEHNRLYWYRQTLGQGPEFLTYFQNEAQLEKSRLLSDRFSAERPKGSFSTLEIQRTEQGDSAMYLCASSLGQVSGANVLTFGAGSRLTVL.

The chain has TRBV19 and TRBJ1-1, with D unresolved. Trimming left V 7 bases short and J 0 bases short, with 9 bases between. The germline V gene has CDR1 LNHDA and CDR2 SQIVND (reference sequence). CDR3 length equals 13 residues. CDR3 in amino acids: CASTGRLNTEAFF. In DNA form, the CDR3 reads TGTGCCAGTACCGGACGCCTGAACACTGAAGCTTTCTTT.

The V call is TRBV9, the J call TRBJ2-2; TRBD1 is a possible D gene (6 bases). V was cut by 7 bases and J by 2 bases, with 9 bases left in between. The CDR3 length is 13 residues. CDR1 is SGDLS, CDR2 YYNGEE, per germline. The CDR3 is CASGGQNTGELFF. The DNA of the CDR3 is TGTGCCAGCGGGGGACAAAACACCGGGGAGCTGTTTTTT. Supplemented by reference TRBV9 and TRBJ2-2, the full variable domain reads DSGVTQTPKHLITATGQRVTLRCSPRSGDLSVYWYQQSLDQGLQFLIQYYNGEERAKGNILERFSAQQFPDLHSELNLSSLELGDSALYFCASGGQNTGELFFGEGSRLTVL.

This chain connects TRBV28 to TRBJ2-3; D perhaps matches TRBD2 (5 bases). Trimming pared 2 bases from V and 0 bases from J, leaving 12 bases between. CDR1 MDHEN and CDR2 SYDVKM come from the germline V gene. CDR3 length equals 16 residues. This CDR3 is CASSLAGPTSTDTQYF. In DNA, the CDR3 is TGTGCCAGCAGTTTAGCGGGCCCCACTAGCACAGATACGCAGTATTTT.

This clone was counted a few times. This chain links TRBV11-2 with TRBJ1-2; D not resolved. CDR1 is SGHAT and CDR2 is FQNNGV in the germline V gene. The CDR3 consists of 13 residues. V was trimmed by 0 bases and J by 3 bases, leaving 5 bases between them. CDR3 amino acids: CASSLDGYYGYTF. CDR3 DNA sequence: TGTGCCAGCAGCTTAGATGGTTACTATGGCTACACCTTC.

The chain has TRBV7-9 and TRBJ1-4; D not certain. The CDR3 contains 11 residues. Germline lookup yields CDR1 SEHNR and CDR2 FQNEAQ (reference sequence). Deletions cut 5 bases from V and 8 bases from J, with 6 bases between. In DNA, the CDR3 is TGTGCCAGCAGCCAACAGGAAAAACTGTTTTTT. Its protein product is CASSQQEKLFF.

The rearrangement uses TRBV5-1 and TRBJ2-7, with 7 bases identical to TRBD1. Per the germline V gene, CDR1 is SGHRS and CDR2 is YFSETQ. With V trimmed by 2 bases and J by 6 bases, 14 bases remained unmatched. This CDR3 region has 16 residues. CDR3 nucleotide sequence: TGCGCCAGCAGCTTTTGGTCGACAGGGCTGGTGATCGAGCAGTACTTC. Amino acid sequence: CASSFWSTGLVIEQYF.

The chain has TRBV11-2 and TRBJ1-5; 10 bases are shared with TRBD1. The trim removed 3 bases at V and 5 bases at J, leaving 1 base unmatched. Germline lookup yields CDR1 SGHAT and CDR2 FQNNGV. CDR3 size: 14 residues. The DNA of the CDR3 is TGTGCCAGCAGCTTCGGACAGGGGGATCAGCCCCAGCATTTT. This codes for CASSFGQGDQPQHF.

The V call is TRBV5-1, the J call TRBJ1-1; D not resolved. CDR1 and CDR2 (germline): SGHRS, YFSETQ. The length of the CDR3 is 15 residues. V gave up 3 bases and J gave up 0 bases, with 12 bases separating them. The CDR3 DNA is TGCGCCAGCAGCTCTGGTTGGGAGTTGAACACTGAAGCTTTCTTT. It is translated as CASSSGWELNTEAFF. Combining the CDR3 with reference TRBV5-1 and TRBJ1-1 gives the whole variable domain KAGVTQTPRYLIKTRGQQVTLSCSPISGHRSVSWYQQTPGQGLQFLFEYFSETQRNKGNFPGRFSGRQFSNSRSEMNVSTLELGDSALYLCASSSGWELNTEAFFGQGTRLTVV.

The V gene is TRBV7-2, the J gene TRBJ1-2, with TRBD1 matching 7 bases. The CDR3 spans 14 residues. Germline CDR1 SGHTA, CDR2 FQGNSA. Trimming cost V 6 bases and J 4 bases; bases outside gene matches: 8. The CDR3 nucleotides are TGTGCCAGCAGGAAGGGAGGGGGCGTCTATGGCTACACCTTC. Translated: CASRKGGGVYGYTF.

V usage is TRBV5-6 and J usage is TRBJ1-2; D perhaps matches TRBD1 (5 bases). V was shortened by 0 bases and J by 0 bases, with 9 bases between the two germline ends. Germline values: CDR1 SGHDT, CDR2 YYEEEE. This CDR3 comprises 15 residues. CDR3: CASSLGQSTNYGYTF. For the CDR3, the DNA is TGTGCCAGCAGCTTGGGACAGAGCACTAACTATGGCTACACCTTC.

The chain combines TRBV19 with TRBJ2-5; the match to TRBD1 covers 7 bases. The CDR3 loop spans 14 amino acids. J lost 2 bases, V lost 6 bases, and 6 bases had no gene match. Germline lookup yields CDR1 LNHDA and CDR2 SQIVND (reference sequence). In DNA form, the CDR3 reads TGTGCCAGTAGCTACCGGGACAGACAAGAGACCCAGTACTTC. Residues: CASSYRDRQETQYF. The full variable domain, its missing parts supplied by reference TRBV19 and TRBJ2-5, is DGGITQSPKYLFRKEGQNVTLSCEQNLNHDAMYWYRQDPGQGLRLIYYSQIVNDFQKGDIAEGYSVSREKKESFPLTVTSAQKNPTAFYLCASSYRDRQETQYFGPGTRLLVL.

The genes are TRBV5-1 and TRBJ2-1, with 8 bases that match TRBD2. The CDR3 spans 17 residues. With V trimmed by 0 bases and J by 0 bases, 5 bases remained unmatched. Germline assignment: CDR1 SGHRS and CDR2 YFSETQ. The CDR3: CASSLELADSSYNEQFF. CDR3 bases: TGCGCCAGCAGCTTGGAACTAGCGGATAGCTCCTACAATGAGCAGTTCTTC.

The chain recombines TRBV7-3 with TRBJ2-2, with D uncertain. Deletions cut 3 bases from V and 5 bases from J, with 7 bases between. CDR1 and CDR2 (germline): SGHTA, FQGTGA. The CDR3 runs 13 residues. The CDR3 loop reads CASSFVGTGELFF. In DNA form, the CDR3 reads TGTGCCAGCAGCTTTGTAGGGACCGGGGAGCTGTTTTTT.

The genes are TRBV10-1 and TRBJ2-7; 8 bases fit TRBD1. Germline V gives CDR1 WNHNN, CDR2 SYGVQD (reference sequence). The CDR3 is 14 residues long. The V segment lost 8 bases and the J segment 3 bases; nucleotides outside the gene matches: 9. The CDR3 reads CASSRTGTDYEQYF. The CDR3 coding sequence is TGCGCCAGCTCGAGGACAGGGACAGACTACGAGCAGTACTTC.

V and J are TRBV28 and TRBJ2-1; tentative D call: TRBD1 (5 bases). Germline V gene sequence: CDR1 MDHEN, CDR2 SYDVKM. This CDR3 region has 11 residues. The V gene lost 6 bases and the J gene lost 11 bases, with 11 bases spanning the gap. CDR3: CASSPGAKQFF. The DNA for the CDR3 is TGTGCCAGCAGCCCTGGGGCAAAGCAGTTCTTC.